The clone carrying this T cell receptor beta chain was detected only once. Its antigen is currently unknown. A much larger clone sits a single nucleotide away, making a read error possible. Tregs were sorted as CD4+CD25+CD127-/low cells. The study, taken as a whole, reports: The TCR gene usage of tumor memory CD4+ T cells clustered together with blood and lymph node memory CD4+ cells and with lymph node naive CD4+ cells. Larger-cohort validation covered only one TCR beta V-J rearrangement. Tumor-infiltrating Treg TCR alpha and beta sequences overlapped most with tumor naive CD4+ T cells, then blood naive.

Full-length variable regions came from constant-region reverse primers plus semi-nested Nested Universal Primer A PCR. TCRdb passed the 5' RACE reads through MiXCR, listing each CDR3 protein once. The table records about 57,000 distinct CDR3 sequences, less than 30% of them present only once. The CDR3 covers 14 residues. Germline V gene sequence: CDR1 DFQATT, CDR2 SNEGSKA (reference sequence). The specimen was tumor-infiltrating Tregs sorted from the breast tumor. The genes are TRBV20-1 and TRBJ1-2; a possible D gene is TRBD1 (6 bases). This receptor was obtained from a female donor with breast cancer. CDR3 nucleotides: TGCAGTGCTACGTCCCCAGGGGTTGTCTATGACTACACCTTC. Amino acids: CSATSPGVVYDYTF.